These 12 T cell receptor beta chains share one sample of origin, sequenced in a study of blood T cell repertoires in COVID-19. TCRdb's table, derived via immunoSEQ multiplex PCR, lists solely in-frame clones and lacks some. The data show about 280,000 clones, about 82% seen once. Sample: peripheral blood. Receptors were obtained from a man over 45 with active or convalescent COVID-19.

The chain carries TRBV6-5 and TRBJ2-1, with a tentative D call TRBD2 (6 bases). Trimming took off 7 bases at V and 6 bases at J, with 19 bases between the two ends. The CDR3 is 15 amino acids. Germline CDR1 is MNHEY and CDR2 is SVGAGI. Here the CDR3 reads CASTRPSPGGNEQFF. The CDR3 region has the DNA TGTGCCAGCACAAGGCCTAGCCCCGGGGGCAATGAGCAGTTCTTC.

The chain is built from TRBV6-5 and TRBJ1-5, with 10 bases aligning to TRBD1. With V trimmed by 3 bases and J by 6 bases, 5 bases remained unmatched. Germline V CDR1 and CDR2: MNHEY, SVGAGI. The CDR3 extends over 15 amino acids. The CDR3 coding sequence is TGTGCCAGCAGTTATTGGGGACAGGGGAGTCAGCCCCAGCATTTT. This sequence encodes CASSYWGQGSQPQHF.

The chain is built from TRBV18 and TRBJ2-3; tentative D call: TRBD2 (5 bases). The V end lost 3 bases, the J end lost 1 base, and 8 bases lay between the germline ends. CDR1 is KGHSH, CDR2 LQKENI, per germline. The CDR3 length is 14 residues. CDR3 sequence: CASSPLGGTDTQYF. As DNA, the CDR3 is TGTGCCAGCTCACCCCTGGGAGGCACAGATACGCAGTATTTT.

This clone was recorded only once. The V and J genes are TRBV3-1 (or the pseudogene TRBV3-2) and TRBJ1-2, with 9 bases aligning to TRBD1. Germline lookup yields CDR1 LGHDT and CDR2 YNNKEL (reference sequence). V lost 4 bases to trimming and J lost 5 bases; unmatched junction nucleotides: 11. This CDR3 region has 16 residues. CDR3 loop: CASSPTGVDRGYGYTF. In nucleotides, the CDR3 is TGTGCCAGCAGCCCCACGGGGGTAGACAGGGGGTATGGCTACACCTTC.

This clone was seen a single time. This chain uses TRBV30 with TRBJ2-3, with a tentative D call TRBD1 (6 bases). Trimming pared 3 bases from V and 4 bases from J, leaving 20 bases between. CDR1 is GTSNPN and CDR2 is SVGIG in the germline V gene (reference sequence). The CDR3 consists of 16 residues. DNA of the CDR3: TGTGCCTGGAGATCACCCCGACAGGATTGGCCAGATACGCAGTATTTT. Translated, it gives CAWRSPRQDWPDTQYF.

V is TRBV7-3 and J is TRBJ1-2; 8 nucleotides agree with TRBD1. Germline trimming cut 7 bases from V and 8 bases from J; bases unmatched to any gene: 12. This CDR3 is 14 amino acids long. Germline V gives CDR1 SGHTA, CDR2 FQGTGA. CDR3 loop: CASNSGGGYRGYTF. DNA of the CDR3: TGTGCCAGCAACTCAGGGGGCGGGTATAGGGGCTACACCTTC.

J is TRBJ2-1 and V is TRBV4-3; D gene uncertain. V was shortened by 0 bases and J by 4 bases, with 10 bases between the two germline ends. The CDR3 sequence is 15 residues long. CDR1 and CDR2 from the germline V gene are LGHNA and YSLEER. The CDR3 region is CASSQDVRRYNEQFF. The CDR3 nucleotides are TGCGCCAGCAGCCAAGATGTGAGGCGGTACAATGAGCAGTTCTTC.

This chain joins TRBV5-4 and TRBJ2-7; 8 positions match TRBD1. Per the germline V gene, CDR1 is SGHNT and CDR2 is YYREEE (reference sequence). The CDR3 loop spans 17 amino acids. V lost 1 base to trimming and J lost 3 bases; unmatched junction nucleotides: 12. The CDR3 sequence is CASSLRPGQATNYEQYF. As DNA, the CDR3 is TGTGCCAGCAGCTTGCGTCCGGGACAGGCGACAAACTACGAGCAGTACTTC.

The chain carries TRBV18 and TRBJ2-3; TRBD1 might be the D (5 bases). The length of the CDR3 is 14 residues. The V and J ends lost 3 bases and 8 bases respectively, with 15 bases between them. CDR1 and CDR2 from the germline V gene are KGHSH and LQKENI. CDR3 sequence reads: CASSPADLQGTQYF. The CDR3, as DNA: TGTGCCAGCTCACCCGCGGACCTCCAGGGTACGCAGTATTTT.

This chain links TRBV7-9 with TRBJ1-1; 9 bases agree with TRBD1. V lost 4 bases, J lost 11 bases, and 5 bases stayed unmatched. The CDR3 sequence is 12 residues long. The germline CDR1 and CDR2 sequences are SEHNR and FQNEAQ (reference sequence). The CDR3 is CASSSTGGRAFF. CDR3 coding DNA: TGTGCCAGCAGCTCGACAGGGGGTAGGGCTTTCTTT.

The V call is TRBV5-1, the J call TRBJ2-7; TRBD2 aligns across 10 bases. With 4 bases clipped from V and 3 bases from J, the junction kept 7 bases outside the gene matches. The CDR3 length is 15 residues. Germline V gene sequence: CDR1 SGHRS, CDR2 YFSETQ. In nucleotides, the CDR3 is TGCGCCAGCAGCCCCGGGACTAGCGCAAACTACGAGCAGTACTTC. Translating gives CASSPGTSANYEQYF.

This clone showed up just a few times. This sequence joins TRBV7-9 and TRBJ1-3; TRBD1 matches at 8 bases. The CDR3 runs to 16 residues. After removal of 5 bases from V and 0 bases from J, the junction contained 6 bases not matched to a gene. CDR1 SEHNR and CDR2 FQNEAQ come from the germline V gene (reference sequence). The DNA for the CDR3 is TGTGCCAGCAGCCGACCGGGACAGGCCTCTGGAAACACCATATATTTT. It encodes CASSRPGQASGNTIYF.